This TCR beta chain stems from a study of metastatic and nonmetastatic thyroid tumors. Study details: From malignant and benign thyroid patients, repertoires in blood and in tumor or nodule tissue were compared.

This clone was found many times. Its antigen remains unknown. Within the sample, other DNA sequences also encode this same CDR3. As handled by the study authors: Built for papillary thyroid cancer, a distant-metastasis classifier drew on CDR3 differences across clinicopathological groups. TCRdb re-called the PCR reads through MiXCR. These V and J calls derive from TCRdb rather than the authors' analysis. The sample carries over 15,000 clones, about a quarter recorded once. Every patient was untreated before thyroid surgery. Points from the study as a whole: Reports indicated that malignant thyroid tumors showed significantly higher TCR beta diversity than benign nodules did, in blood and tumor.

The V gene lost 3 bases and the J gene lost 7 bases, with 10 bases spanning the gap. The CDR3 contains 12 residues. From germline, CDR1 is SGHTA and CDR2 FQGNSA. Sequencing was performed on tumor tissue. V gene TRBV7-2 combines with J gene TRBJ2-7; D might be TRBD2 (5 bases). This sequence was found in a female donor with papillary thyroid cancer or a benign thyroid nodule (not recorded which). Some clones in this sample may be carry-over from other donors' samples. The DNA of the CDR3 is TGTGCCAGCAGCTTGAGAGGGAGTGAGCAGTACTTC. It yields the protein CASSLRGSEQYF.